Listed here is a single T cell receptor beta chain. What this receptor recognizes is not known. Base qualities are not recorded, but no much larger clone differs from it by a single base. Libraries were constructed by the immunoSEQ multiplex PCR assay. Drawn from immuneACCESS, this table holds only the in-frame rearrangements with V and J called that TCRdb kept. Clones are partly lost; checked studies trace under half to an unresolved V gene and leave the rest unexplained. The sample table shows about 170,000 clones, and approximately 92% are seen once. The leading ten clones occupy roughly 2% of the sample. The cysteine opens and the phenylalanine closes a CDR3 of 14 amino acids. The read is trimmed to its CDR3 DNA, 42 bases read in frame from base 1. After removal of 8 bases from V and 5 bases from J, the junction retains 9 bases not matched to a gene. The germline V gene sets CDR1 to KGHDR and CDR2 to SFDVKD.

This entry is derived from a study of control samples from healthy donors and cancer patients (dated by TCRdb to about 2020). The clonotype originates from a woman between 40 and 50 years old in good health. Here the chain combines TRBV24-1 and TRBJ1-1; the junction holds 8 bases that match TRBD1. The sequenced sample consisted of blood. The CDR3 protein sequence reads: CATTTMTGETEAFF. The DNA is TGTGCCACCACTACTATGACAGGGGAGACTGAAGCTTTCTTT.